The TCR beta chain under discussion was sequenced for a study of blood T cell repertoires in COVID-19 (dated by TCRdb to 2018 to 2021). Looking at the study overall: Collaborator samples came from the United States, Italy and Spain and covered acute and convalescent phases of COVID-19. HLA class I and class II types, where available, came from metadata supplied by the sample provider rather than from assay-based typing. The samples were drawn from two sources: the first 160 participants of the ongoing ImmuneRACE study, and 950 to 1,500 subjects contributed by 6 global collaborators. The repertoires were released in a freely available public database meant as a resource for research on the immune response to SARS-CoV-2. The material from the prospective study consisted of cDNA or gDNA derived from T cells, B-cell-depleted T cells, or PBMCs. The sample metadata nearly always contained a de-identified subject ID, COVID-19 status, age in years and sex. The dataset comprised deeply sampled blood TCRbeta repertoires from subjects exposed to, actively infected with, or recovered from COVID-19.

Participants in the prospective study were aged roughly 18 to 100 years, lived in 20 to 30 United States geographic areas, and enrolled through a virtual design. In the prospective study, cohorts were assigned on the basis of participant-reported clinical history obtained from a screening survey and a study questionnaire. ImmuneRACE Cohort 3 recovered participants were defined by two consecutive negative NP/OP PCR tests, healthcare professional clearance, or symptom resolution. In the prospective study, mobile phlebotomists collected whole blood, serum and a nasopharyngeal or oropharyngeal swab from each participant. Prospective study participants could optionally give additional blood draws and questionnaires over an approximately 2-month period. Prospective study blood samples were shipped either frozen or at room temperature before DNA extraction. Comment on this clone: Its antigen is unknown. No base quality information exists; no much larger clone differs at one position.

The immunoSEQ Assay, a bias-controlled multiplex PCR, was used to amplify TCRbeta CDR3 regions from genomic DNA. The published analysis was carried out like this. Within the assay, amplification of reference gene primers was used to estimate how many nucleated cells each sample contained. Sequence reads were collapsed and filtered to measure the absolute abundance of every unique TCRbeta CDR3 rearrangement. Productive Simpson clonality was computed per sample as the square root of Simpson's diversity index over productive rearrangements. TCRdb obtained this table from immuneACCESS and retained in-frame rearrangements with V and J assigned. These tables miss some clones; where compared with another copy, unresolved V genes account for less than half of the shortfall, and the remainder is unexplained. V and J calls plus clone size are reproduced from that table; the DNA served to infer D and trimming. The sample table lists over 200,000 clones, 70% to 90% of them with a count of one. The top ten clonotypes cover 1.9% of the sample.

The junction carries 15 bases between V and J, which are trimmed by 0 bases and 1 base respectively. CDR1 is given as SGHVS and CDR2 as FQNEAQ, both from the germline V gene. The CDR3, from cysteine to phenylalanine, totals 17 residues. The read is trimmed to its CDR3 DNA, 51 bases read in frame from base 1. Overall study outcomes, separate from this receptor: The quantity of clinical and demographic metadata differed by source and by participant and was supplied without curation.

This TCR was recovered from a woman in her forties or fifties who had recovered from COVID-19. Material: PBMCs or T cells enriched from blood (not recorded which). The rearrangement joined TRBV7-8 to TRBJ1-1; a weak D assignment points to TRBD1 (5 bases agree). The CDR3 region reads CASSLALGLRANTEAFF. The DNA reads TGTGCCAGCAGCTTAGCTTTGGGACTGCGTGCGAACACTGAAGCTTTCTTT.